This is a list of T cell receptor beta chains from one sample in a study of T cells expressing NK-cell markers. For each CDR3 protein, TCRdb gives one entry from its re-call of the 5' RACE reads, without DNA. This sample's table has about 180,000 distinct CDR3 sequences. The specimen was blood T cells: a sorted CD56 or NKG2C T cell subset, CD4+ or CD8+ T cells, or bulk PBMC T cells (not recorded which). Every receptor here comes from a man aged 18-75 years in good health. Both conserved end residues are part of each CDR3. Fields, in order: clone size, V gene, J gene, CDR3 protein. The listing skips clone size in some rows; elsewhere it reads once, few, many or a size class.

clone_size: -; v_call: TRBV7-3; j_call: TRBJ2-1; cdr3_aa: CASSATGLAGSSEQFF
clone_size: -; v_call: TRBV28; j_call: TRBJ1-2; cdr3_aa: CASRLSGGYDYGYTF
clone_size: -; v_call: TRBV29-1; j_call: TRBJ1-2; cdr3_aa: CSVYSGTGAGGYTF
clone_size: -; v_call: TRBV7-9; j_call: TRBJ2-7; cdr3_aa: CASSLETRGEQYF
clone_size: -; v_call: TRBV6-1; j_call: TRBJ2-7; cdr3_aa: CASSEGRMDQGYYEQYF
clone_size: -; v_call: TRBV6-5; j_call: TRBJ1-2; cdr3_aa: CASSYGEVYGYTF
clone_size: -; v_call: TRBV27; j_call: TRBJ2-3; cdr3_aa: CASSFRRLAGGPPRTDTQYF
clone_size: medium-sized; v_call: TRBV20-1; j_call: TRBJ1-1; cdr3_aa: CSARDTSPRTGIYTEAFF
clone_size: -; v_call: TRBV6-5; j_call: TRBJ2-1; cdr3_aa: CASSNGGQPWDEQFF
clone_size: -; v_call: TRBV5-6; j_call: TRBJ1-5; cdr3_aa: CASSLVSGNQPQHF
clone_size: -; v_call: TRBV6-5; j_call: TRBJ1-1; cdr3_aa: CASSNTGGAFF
clone_size: -; v_call: TRBV5-4; j_call: TRBJ1-4; cdr3_aa: CASSPGQGDEKLFF
clone_size: -; v_call: TRBV7-3; j_call: TRBJ2-5; cdr3_aa: CASSLGTGLLQETQYF
clone_size: medium-sized; v_call: TRBV6-5; j_call: TRBJ2-2; cdr3_aa: CASPEGDTGELFF
clone_size: -; v_call: TRBV15; j_call: TRBJ1-6; cdr3_aa: CATSRDLWGSNNSPLHF
clone_size: -; v_call: TRBV5-1; j_call: TRBJ2-3; cdr3_aa: CASKIDGRLAGNADTQYF
clone_size: -; v_call: TRBV7-6; j_call: TRBJ2-5; cdr3_aa: CASSSTTGWKTQYF
clone_size: -; v_call: TRBV20-1; j_call: TRBJ2-3; cdr3_aa: CSASTVSSGGDTRTDTQYF
clone_size: -; v_call: TRBV20-1; j_call: TRBJ1-2; cdr3_aa: CSARLGIEVNYGYTF
clone_size: -; v_call: TRBV7-6; j_call: TRBJ2-7; cdr3_aa: CASSLGDSKNYEQYF
clone_size: -; v_call: TRBV7-9; j_call: TRBJ1-2; cdr3_aa: CASSPPSGWIYGYTF
clone_size: -; v_call: TRBV19; j_call: TRBJ2-3; cdr3_aa: CASSIPSSGVRTDTQYF
clone_size: -; v_call: TRBV2; j_call: TRBJ1-1; cdr3_aa: CASTPNVRNTEAFF
clone_size: -; v_call: TRBV20-1; j_call: TRBJ1-6; cdr3_aa: CSARDNDRGYNSPLHF
clone_size: -; v_call: TRBV12-3/TRBV12-4; j_call: TRBJ1-2; cdr3_aa: CASSFAKVGGYTF
clone_size: -; v_call: TRBV5-6; j_call: TRBJ1-2; cdr3_aa: CASSLDRGLGGYTF
clone_size: -; v_call: TRBV10-3; j_call: TRBJ2-3; cdr3_aa: CAISSGTGGQLGTDTQYF
clone_size: -; v_call: TRBV30; j_call: TRBJ2-7; cdr3_aa: CAWSVGGEQYF
clone_size: -; v_call: TRBV5-6; j_call: TRBJ1-1; cdr3_aa: CASSLVPGQRNTEAFF
clone_size: -; v_call: TRBV21-1; j_call: TRBJ1-2; cdr3_aa: CASSKGQTNNYGYTF
clone_size: -; v_call: TRBV12-5; j_call: TRBJ2-5; cdr3_aa: CASGLDPGHKETQYF
clone_size: -; v_call: TRBV6-5; j_call: TRBJ2-7; cdr3_aa: CASSYSRGSYEQYF
clone_size: -; v_call: TRBV7-9; j_call: TRBJ2-5; cdr3_aa: CASSVTVQGLVETQYF
clone_size: -; v_call: TRBV5-1; j_call: TRBJ1-1; cdr3_aa: CASSWTGATNTEAFF
clone_size: -; v_call: TRBV6-5; j_call: TRBJ2-2; cdr3_aa: CASSYSSGRNTGELFF
clone_size: -; v_call: TRBV6-1; j_call: TRBJ2-7; cdr3_aa: CASSEESIPGSYEQYF
clone_size: -; v_call: TRBV11-1; j_call: TRBJ2-3; cdr3_aa: CASSLTAGSGGLTDTQYF
clone_size: -; v_call: TRBV6-1; j_call: TRBJ2-3; cdr3_aa: CASNRDSTDTQYF
clone_size: -; v_call: TRBV29-1; j_call: TRBJ2-1; cdr3_aa: CSVEDRVGSFF
clone_size: -; v_call: TRBV6-2/TRBV6-3; j_call: TRBJ2-1; cdr3_aa: CASSVGRYNEQFF
clone_size: -; v_call: TRBV29-1; j_call: TRBJ1-2; cdr3_aa: CSVEAPGGYTF
clone_size: -; v_call: TRBV5-4; j_call: TRBJ1-2; cdr3_aa: CASNLQGAGGYTF
clone_size: -; v_call: TRBV19; j_call: TRBJ1-2; cdr3_aa: CASSYRFETLGYTF
clone_size: -; v_call: TRBV9; j_call: TRBJ2-5; cdr3_aa: CASSVGDTSQYQETQYF
clone_size: -; v_call: TRBV20-1; j_call: TRBJ2-7; cdr3_aa: CSATGLAGVYEQYF
clone_size: -; v_call: TRBV25-1; j_call: TRBJ1-2; cdr3_aa: CASTPGGGVGYTF
clone_size: -; v_call: TRBV24-1; j_call: TRBJ2-1; cdr3_aa: CATSDKGQSGRNNEQFF
clone_size: -; v_call: TRBV5-6; j_call: TRBJ2-1; cdr3_aa: CASSGQANEQFF
clone_size: -; v_call: TRBV7-3; j_call: TRBJ2-5; cdr3_aa: CASSLVGTGTPQETQYF
clone_size: -; v_call: TRBV7-6; j_call: TRBJ2-7; cdr3_aa: CASRGQGFEQYF
clone_size: -; v_call: TRBV27; j_call: TRBJ2-7; cdr3_aa: CASSPGVAGFGEQYF
clone_size: -; v_call: TRBV29-1; j_call: TRBJ1-4; cdr3_aa: CSVESKMDEKLFF
clone_size: -; v_call: TRBV9; j_call: TRBJ1-3; cdr3_aa: CASNFSGNTIYF
clone_size: -; v_call: TRBV15; j_call: TRBJ2-1; cdr3_aa: CATSRNFGEGSGPRDEQFF
clone_size: -; v_call: TRBV27; j_call: TRBJ2-3; cdr3_aa: CASSFMGALAHSTDTQYF